The rows below give T cell receptor beta chains drawn from one sample of a study of OX40 agonist ivuxolimab in advanced cancers. Repertoires were generated with immunoSEQ multiplex PCR, while TCRdb's copy carries only in-frame clones and drops some. The sample holds some 6,000 clones, roughly four fifths seen once. The source material was CD4+ or CD8+ T cells sorted from blood, sampled in a trial of the OX40 agonist ivuxolimab. These receptors originate from an adult with an advanced solid tumor such as melanoma, head and neck, liver or kidney cancer. Each CDR3 is given with its conserved first and last residue. Each record gives: J gene, clone size, D gene, V gene, CDR3 length, CDR3 DNA, CDR3 protein. D genes are given only for firm matches. Size tells how often a clone was seen (once, few, many) or the class of an expanded clone, and some rows leave it out.

TRBJ2-5 | . | TRBD2 | TRBV9 | 16 | TGTGCCAGCAGCGTAGAGGGCGGGGGGTTCATGGAGACCCAGTACTTC | CASSVEGGGFMETQYF
TRBJ1-3 | . | . | TRBV9 | 12 | TGTGCCAGCAGGGGGGTGGGAAACACCATATATTTT | CASRGVGNTIYF
TRBJ2-7 | . | . | TRBV30 | 13 | TGTGCCTGGATGTTAAGGGGGTTCTACGAGCAGTACTTC | CAWMLRGFYEQYF
TRBJ2-5 | . | . | TRBV7-2 | 15 | TGTGCCAGCAGCCCCCTCCACAGGGTGGGAGAGACCCAGTACTTC | CASSPLHRVGETQYF
TRBJ2-7 | once | . | TRBV5-4 | 14 | TGTGCCAGCAGCCCCCTGGGCGGTAGGGACGAGCAGTACTTC | CASSPLGGRDEQYF
TRBJ1-1 | . | . | TRBV19 | 12 | TGTGCCAGTAGTATAGAGGACACTGAAGCTTTCTTT | CASSIEDTEAFF
TRBJ2-7 | . | . | TRBV23-1 | 14 | TGCGCCAGCAGTCCAAGGGGCAGGTTGATCGAGCAGTACTTC | CASSPRGRLIEQYF
TRBJ1-6 | . | TRBD1 | TRBV6-5 | 14 | TGTGCCAGCAAGATGTGGACAGGGGATTCACCCCTCCACTTT | CASKMWTGDSPLHF
TRBJ2-7 | . | TRBD1 | TRBV29-1 | 15 | TGCAGCGTTGAAGAAGTACGTCAGGGGGCCTACGAGCAGTACTTC | CSVEEVRQGAYEQYF
TRBJ1-1 | . | . | TRBV12-5 | 17 | TGTGCTAGTGGTGTCTATGGCGGTGTACGATTGAACACTGAAGCTTTCTTT | CASGVYGGVRLNTEAFF
TRBJ2-5 | . | TRBD2 | TRBV7-2 | 14 | TGTGCCAGCAGCTTGACTAGCGGGGGCCCTGGCCAGTACTTC | CASSLTSGGPGQYF
TRBJ2-3 | . | TRBD2 | TRBV4-1 | 16 | TGCGCCAGCAGCCAAGGATCCCAGCGGGGGGAGGATACGCAGTATTTT | CASSQGSQRGEDTQYF
TRBJ2-7 | . | . | TRBV30 | 12 | TGTGCCTTAAGCGGGGACACCTACGAGCAGTACTTC | CALSGDTYEQYF
TRBJ2-3 | . | . | TRBV5-5 | 15 | TGTGCCAGCAGCTTGGATGGGCCCTACACAGATACGCAGTATTTT | CASSLDGPYTDTQYF
TRBJ2-6 | . | . | TRBV4-3 | 16 | TGCGCCAGCAGCCAAGGGCGGGCCTCTGGGGCCAACGTCCTGACTTTC | CASSQGRASGANVLTF
TRBJ1-3 | . | . | TRBV11-2 | 13 | TGTGCCAGCAGCGGGCTTGACGCAAACACCATATATTTT | CASSGLDANTIYF
TRBJ2-3 | . | . | TRBV18 | 15 | TGTGCCAGCTCACGGGCCCTGTCTAGCACAGATACGCAGTATTTT | CASSRALSSTDTQYF
TRBJ2-7 | . | TRBD1 | TRBV23-1 | 16 | TGCGCCAGCAGTCAAGGGAAGGGACAGGGGGCTCACGAGCAGTACTTC | CASSQGKGQGAHEQYF
TRBJ1-1 | once | TRBD1 | TRBV7-9 | 18 | TGTGCCAGCAGCTTAGAAGGGAGACAGGGATTGGAGATCACTGAAGCTTTCTTT | CASSLEGRQGLEITEAFF
TRBJ1-2 | . | . | TRBV18 | 13 | TGTGCCAGCTCACTGATAGAGGGGTCCGGCTACACCTTC | CASSLIEGSGYTF
TRBJ1-1 | . | . | TRBV7-8 | 15 | TGTGCCAGCAGCTTAGGTTCACAGAAGAACACTGAAGCTTTCTTT | CASSLGSQKNTEAFF
TRBJ2-1 | . | TRBD1 | TRBV6-5 | 13 | TGTGCCAGCAGTTACCAGGGGGCGAATGAGCAGTTCTTC | CASSYQGANEQFF
TRBJ2-5 | . | . | TRBV6-5 | 14 | TGTGCCAGCAGTTACTCGAAACGGCGGGAGACCCAGTACTTC | CASSYSKRRETQYF
TRBJ2-1 | . | TRBD2 | TRBV6-6 | 16 | TGTGCCAGCAGTTACCCTCTAGCGGGGGGATACAATGAGCAGTTCTTC | CASSYPLAGGYNEQFF
TRBJ1-1 | . | TRBD1 | TRBV19 | 15 | TGTGCCAGTAGTCCCCGGCGGACAGGGAACACTGAAGCTTTCTTT | CASSPRRTGNTEAFF
TRBJ1-2 | . | . | TRBV9 | 16 | TGTGCCAGCAGCGTAGCAGAACGGGTCGTTAACTATGGCTACACCTTC | CASSVAERVVNYGYTF
TRBJ2-1 | . | TRBD1 | TRBV7-3 | 13 | TGTGCCAGCAGCTGGACAGGGGGTAATGAGCAGTTCTTC | CASSWTGGNEQFF
TRBJ2-1 | . | . | TRBV7-9 | 19 | TGTGCCAGCAGCTTAGACCTCTCGTGGGGGCGGGGCTCCTACAATGAGCAGTTCTTC | CASSLDLSWGRGSYNEQFF
TRBJ2-5 | . | TRBD2 | TRBV7-7 | 14 | TGTGCTAGCAGCCGAGCGGGGGGGCGGGAGACCCAGTACTTC | CASSRAGGRETQYF
TRBJ1-3 | . | . | TRBV7-8 | 16 | TGTGCCAGCAGCCTCGTCCTTCGGGGCTCTGGAAACACCATATATTTT | CASSLVLRGSGNTIYF
TRBJ2-7 | few | TRBD2 | TRBV4-3 | 15 | TGCGCCAGCAGCCTTACTAGCGGGGGGGCCTACGAGCAGTACTTC | CASSLTSGGAYEQYF
TRBJ1-3 | . | . | TRBV9 | 14 | TGTGCCAGCAGCCAGACAGGAGATGGAAACACCATATATTTT | CASSQTGDGNTIYF
TRBJ2-7 | . | . | TRBV9 | 14 | TGTGCCAGCAGCCCGACAGGCGTTATCTACGAGCAGTACTTC | CASSPTGVIYEQYF
TRBJ2-7 | . | TRBD1 | TRBV19 | 15 | TGTGCCAGTAGTATGGGGACAGGTGGATCCTACGAGCAGTACTTC | CASSMGTGGSYEQYF
TRBJ2-7 | . | . | TRBV6-8 | 11 | TGTGCCAGCAGTTACGGGGGCGAGCAGTACTTC | CASSYGGEQYF
TRBJ2-1 | . | . | TRBV9 | 13 | TGTGCCAGCAGCGTAGGAGGGACCAATGAGCAGTTCTTC | CASSVGGTNEQFF
TRBJ2-7 | . | . | TRBV13 | 14 | TGTGCCAGCAGCCTTCGACAGAGTTCCTACGAGCAGTACTTC | CASSLRQSSYEQYF
TRBJ1-1 | . | . | TRBV5-5 | 12 | TGTGCCAGCAGATATCTCGAAATAGAAGCTTTCTTT | CASRYLEIEAFF
TRBJ2-7 | . | TRBD2 | TRBV7-6 | 16 | TGTGCCAGCAGCTCCGGGACTAGCGGGATACCCTACGAGCAGTACTTC | CASSSGTSGIPYEQYF
TRBJ2-2 | . | . | TRBV7-2 | 17 | TGTGCCAGCAGCAAACTCCTAACGGGGGGCGGCACCGGGGAGCTGTTTTTT | CASSKLLTGGGTGELFF
TRBJ2-1 | . | . | TRBV7-6 | 13 | TGTGCCAGCAGCGCGAGGATTGAGGATGAGCAGTTCTTC | CASSARIEDEQFF
TRBJ1-3 | . | TRBD1 | TRBV6-5 | 14 | TGTGCCAGCACCGACAGGGCAGATGGAAACACCATATATTTT | CASTDRADGNTIYF
TRBJ2-7 | . | . | TRBV19 | 13 | TGTGCCAGTACTCCGGGAGTGACCTACGAGCAGTACTTC | CASTPGVTYEQYF
TRBJ2-7 | . | TRBD2 | TRBV6-6 | 14 | TGTGCCAGCACCAGGGAGGGCGCCTCCTACGAGCAGTACTTC | CASTREGASYEQYF
TRBJ2-3 | . | TRBD2 | TRBV15 | 18 | TGTGCCACCAGCAGAGATAGTAGCGGGGGAACTAGCACAGATACGCAGTATTTT | CATSRDSSGGTSTDTQYF
TRBJ1-4 | . | . | TRBV4-3 | 15 | TGCGCCAGCAGTTTCCGTCCGGCCAATAATGAAAAACTGTTTTTT | CASSFRPANNEKLFF
TRBJ1-4 | . | . | TRBV7-9 | 16 | TGTGCCAGCAGCTTAGCCAGTTCCGGCCCGAATGAAAAACTGTTTTTT | CASSLASSGPNEKLFF
TRBJ2-5 | . | . | TRBV9 | 14 | TGTGCCAGCAGCCGGCTCGTACGGGGAGAGACCCAGTACTTC | CASSRLVRGETQYF
TRBJ2-3 | . | . | TRBV19 | 14 | TGTGCCAGTAGTATTGGGGGGTTAGGGGATACGCAGTATTTT | CASSIGGLGDTQYF
TRBJ2-1 | . | TRBD2 | TRBV11-2 | 16 | TGTGCCAGCAGCTTAGGTCCCGCGGGGGGCCCAGTTGAGCAGTTCTTC | CASSLGPAGGPVEQFF
TRBJ1-6 | . | . | TRBV6-1 | 13 | TGTGCCAGCAGTCTCGGGGGTGGATCACCCCTCCACTTT | CASSLGGGSPLHF
TRBJ2-3 | . | . | TRBV7-9 | 16 | TGTGCCAGCAGCCCCCCTCGACAGGTGACCACAGATACGCAGTATTTT | CASSPPRQVTTDTQYF
TRBJ2-7 | few | TRBD1 | TRBV9 | 15 | TGTGCCAGCAGCGTAGTTGAGGGGGCCATTGCCGAGCAGTACTTC | CASSVVEGAIAEQYF
TRBJ1-2 | . | . | TRBV6-5 | 14 | TGTGCCAGCAGTTACGGCAGGGGTAACTATGGCTACACCTTC | CASSYGRGNYGYTF
TRBJ2-2 | . | . | TRBV4-3 | 16 | TGCGCCAGCAGCCAAGAACGGGGGGCTCAGATTAGGGAGCTGTTTTTT | CASSQERGAQIRELFF